This entry concerns a single TCR beta chain. Its target is unknown. The CDR3 runs 17 residues. V was pared by 0 bases and J by 0 bases, with 7 bases of the junction left unmatched. Germline values: CDR1 SGDLS, CDR2 YYNGEE. These data originate in a study of CD8 T cell repertoires and HIV-1 epitope variants. At the level of the study: Twenty-five autologous and known Gag and Nef epitope variant peptides each stimulated T cells separately. Epitopes were three Gag families plus Nef HW9 and YT9. Autologous T cell-negative cells served as antigen-presenting cells in equal numbers.

Using immunoSEQ multiplex PCR, the repertoire was profiled, and TCRdb retains in-frame clones only, with some absent. The repertoire holds 6,000 or so clones, with roughly two thirds as singletons. This rearrangement joins TRBV9 to TRBJ1-1, with TRBD1 identical over 8 bases. This TCR derives from a male donor with HIV. Sequenced: cultured CD8+ T cells derived from PBMCs. The CDR3 is CASSVATPGQVNTEAFF. The CDR3 DNA sequence: TGTGCCAGCAGCGTAGCTACTCCGGGACAGGTGAACACTGAAGCTTTCTTT.